This T cell receptor (beta chain) appears in the sequencing data of a study of blood T cell repertoires in COVID-19. Study-level information: Samples of COVID-19 (acute and convalescent) were obtained from the United States, Italy and Spain. T cells, B-cell-depleted T cells, or PBMCs supplied cDNA or gDNA.

V shed 5 bases, J shed 0 bases, and the junction held 6 bases outside the gene matches. Per germline, CDR1 MDHEN and CDR2 SYDVKM. The CDR3 sequence is 16 residues long. Per the study methods: For nucleated cells, counts were estimated from reference gene primer amplification. Some clones are missing from TCRdb's copy, which holds only in-frame ones; the method was immunoSEQ multiplex PCR. Clone size and the V and J calls come from that table; the DNA yielded D and trimming. Of 60,000 to 75,000 clones in the sample, around 86% were seen once. The TCR was taken from a man between 50 and 59 years old with active COVID-19. J is TRBJ1-4 and V is TRBV28; 7 positions match TRBD1. Sequencing was performed on peripheral blood. The CDR3 here is CASSVTGSATNEKLFF. DNA of the CDR3: TGTGCCAGCAGTGTGACAGGGTCTGCAACTAATGAAAAACTGTTTTTT.